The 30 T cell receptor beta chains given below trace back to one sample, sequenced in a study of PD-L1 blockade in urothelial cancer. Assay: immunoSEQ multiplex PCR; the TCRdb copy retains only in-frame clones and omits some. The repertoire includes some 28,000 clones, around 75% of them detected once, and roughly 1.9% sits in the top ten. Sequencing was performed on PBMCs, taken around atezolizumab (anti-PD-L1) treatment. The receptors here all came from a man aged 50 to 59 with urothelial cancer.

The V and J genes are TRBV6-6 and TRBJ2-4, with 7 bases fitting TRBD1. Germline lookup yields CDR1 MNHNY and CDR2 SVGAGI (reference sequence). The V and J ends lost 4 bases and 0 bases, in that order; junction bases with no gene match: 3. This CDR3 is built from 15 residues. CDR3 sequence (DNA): TGTGCCAGCAGTTCGGGACAGCTAGCCAAAAACATTCAGTACTTC. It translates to CASSSGQLAKNIQYF.

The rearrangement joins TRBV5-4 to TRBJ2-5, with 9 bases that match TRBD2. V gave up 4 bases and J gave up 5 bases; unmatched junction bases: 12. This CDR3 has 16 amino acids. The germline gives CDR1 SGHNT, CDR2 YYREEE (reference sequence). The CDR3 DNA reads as TGTGCCAGCAGCCTAAGAGCGGGGGGTACGAGGGAGACCCAGTACTTC. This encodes CASSLRAGGTRETQYF.

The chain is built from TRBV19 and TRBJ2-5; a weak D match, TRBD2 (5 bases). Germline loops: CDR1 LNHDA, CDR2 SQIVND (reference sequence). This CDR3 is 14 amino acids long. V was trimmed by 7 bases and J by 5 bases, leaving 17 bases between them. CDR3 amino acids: CASKIRDGMETQYF. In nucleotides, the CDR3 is TGTGCCAGTAAGATCCGGGATGGGATGGAGACCCAGTACTTC.

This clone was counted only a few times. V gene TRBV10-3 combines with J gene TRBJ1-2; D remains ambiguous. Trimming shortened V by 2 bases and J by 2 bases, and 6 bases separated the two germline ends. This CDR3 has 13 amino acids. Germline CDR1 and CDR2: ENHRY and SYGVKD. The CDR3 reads CAISEAGNYGYTF. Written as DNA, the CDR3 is TGTGCCATCAGTGAGGCAGGAAACTATGGCTACACCTTC.

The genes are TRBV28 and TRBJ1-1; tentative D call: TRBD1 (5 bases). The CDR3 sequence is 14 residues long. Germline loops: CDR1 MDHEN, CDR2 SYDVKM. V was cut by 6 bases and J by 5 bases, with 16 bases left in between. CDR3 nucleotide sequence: TGTGCCAGCAGACAGGTTGGGGAGGGGACTGAAGCTTTCTTT. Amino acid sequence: CASRQVGEGTEAFF. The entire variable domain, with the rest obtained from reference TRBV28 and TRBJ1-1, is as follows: DVKVTQSSRYLVKRTGEKVFLECVQDMDHENMFWYRQDPGLGLRLIYFSYDVKMKEKGDIPEGYSVSREKKERFSLILESASTNQTSMYLCASRQVGEGTEAFFGQGTRLTVV.

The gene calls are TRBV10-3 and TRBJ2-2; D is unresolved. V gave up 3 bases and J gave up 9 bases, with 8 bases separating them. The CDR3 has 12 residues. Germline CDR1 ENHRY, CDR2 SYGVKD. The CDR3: CAISDGVRELFF. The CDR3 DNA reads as TGTGCCATCAGTGACGGTGTAAGGGAGCTGTTTTTT.

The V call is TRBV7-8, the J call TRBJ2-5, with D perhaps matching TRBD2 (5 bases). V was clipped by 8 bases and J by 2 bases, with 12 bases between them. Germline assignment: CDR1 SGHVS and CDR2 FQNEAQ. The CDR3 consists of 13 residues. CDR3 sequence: CASGRGRQETQYF. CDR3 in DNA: TGTGCCAGCGGTCGGGGTAGGCAAGAGACCCAGTACTTC.

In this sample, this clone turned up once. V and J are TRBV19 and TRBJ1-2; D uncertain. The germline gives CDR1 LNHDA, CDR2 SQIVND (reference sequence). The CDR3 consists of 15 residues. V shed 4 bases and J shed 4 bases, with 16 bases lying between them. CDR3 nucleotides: TGTGCCAGTAGTACGTATCCCGGGGTTTCCTATGGCTACACCTTC. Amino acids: CASSTYPGVSYGYTF.

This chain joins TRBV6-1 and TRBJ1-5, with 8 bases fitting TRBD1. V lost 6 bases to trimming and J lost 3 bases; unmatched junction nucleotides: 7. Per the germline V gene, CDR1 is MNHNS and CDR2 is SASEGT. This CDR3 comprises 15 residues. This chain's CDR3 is CASRTDRGINQPQHF. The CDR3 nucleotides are TGTGCCAGCAGGACAGACAGGGGAATCAATCAGCCCCAGCATTTT.

Here the CDR3 reads CASSLVGGLHSQAFF. In DNA, the CDR3 is TGTGCCAGCAGCTTAGTGGGAGGACTACACTCGCAAGCTTTCTTT. The J gene is TRBJ1-1, the V gene TRBV7-6; D is ambiguous. Trimming left V 1 base short and J 9 bases short, with 18 bases between. The CDR3 has 15 amino acids. Looked up from germline, CDR1 is SGHVS and CDR2 is FNYEAQ. Based on the CDR3 plus reference TRBV7-6 and TRBJ1-1, the full variable domain is GAGVSQSPRYKVTKRGQDVALRCDPISGHVSLYWYRQALGQGPEFLTYFNYEAQQDKSGLPNDRFSAERPEGSISTLTIQRTEQRDSAMYRCASSLVGGLHSQAFFGQGTRLTVV.

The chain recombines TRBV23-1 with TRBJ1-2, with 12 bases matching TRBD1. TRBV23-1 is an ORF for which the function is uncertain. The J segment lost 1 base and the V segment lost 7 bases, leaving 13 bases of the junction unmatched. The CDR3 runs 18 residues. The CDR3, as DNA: TGCGCCAGCACCCAACCTGGGGACAGGGGGCCTCTTAACTATGGCTACACCTTC. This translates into CASTQPGDRGPLNYGYTF.

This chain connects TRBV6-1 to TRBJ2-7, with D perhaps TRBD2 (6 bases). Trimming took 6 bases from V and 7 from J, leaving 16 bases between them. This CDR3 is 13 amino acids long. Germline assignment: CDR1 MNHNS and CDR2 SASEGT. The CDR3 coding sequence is TGTGCCAGCAGGCGGGACTCGGCGGGGGAGCAGTACTTC. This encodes CASRRDSAGEQYF.

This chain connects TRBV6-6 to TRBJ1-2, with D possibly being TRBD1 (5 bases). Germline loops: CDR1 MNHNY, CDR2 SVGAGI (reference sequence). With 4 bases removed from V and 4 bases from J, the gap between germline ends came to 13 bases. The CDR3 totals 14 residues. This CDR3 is CASSSPQGSYGYTF. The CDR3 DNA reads TGTGCCAGCAGTTCCCCCCAGGGCTCCTATGGCTACACCTTC.

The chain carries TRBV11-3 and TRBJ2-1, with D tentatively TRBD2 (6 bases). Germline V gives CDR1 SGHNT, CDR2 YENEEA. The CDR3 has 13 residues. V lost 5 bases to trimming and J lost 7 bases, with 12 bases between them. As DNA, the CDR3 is TGTGCCAGCAGCGCCGGCGGGGCGAATGAGCAGTTCTTC. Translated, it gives CASSAGGANEQFF.

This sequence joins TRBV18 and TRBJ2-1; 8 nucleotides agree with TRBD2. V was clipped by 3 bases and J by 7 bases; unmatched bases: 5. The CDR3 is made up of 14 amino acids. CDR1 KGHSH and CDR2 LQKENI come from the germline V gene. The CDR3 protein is CASSPMRGANEQFF. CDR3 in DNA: TGTGCCAGCTCACCTATGCGGGGGGCGAATGAGCAGTTCTTC.

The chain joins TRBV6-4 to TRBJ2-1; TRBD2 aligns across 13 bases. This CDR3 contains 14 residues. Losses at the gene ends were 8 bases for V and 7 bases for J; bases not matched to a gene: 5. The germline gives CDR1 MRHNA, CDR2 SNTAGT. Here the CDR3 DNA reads TGTGCCAGCCGTACTAGCGGGGGGGCTAATGAGCAGTTCTTC. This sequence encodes CASRTSGGANEQFF.

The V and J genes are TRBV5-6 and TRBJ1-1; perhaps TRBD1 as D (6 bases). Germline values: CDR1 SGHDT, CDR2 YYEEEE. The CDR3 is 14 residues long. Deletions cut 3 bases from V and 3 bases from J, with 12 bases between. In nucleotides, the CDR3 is TGTGCCAGCAGCTCCTCCGGGGGGCACACTGAAGCTTTCTTT. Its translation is CASSSSGGHTEAFF.

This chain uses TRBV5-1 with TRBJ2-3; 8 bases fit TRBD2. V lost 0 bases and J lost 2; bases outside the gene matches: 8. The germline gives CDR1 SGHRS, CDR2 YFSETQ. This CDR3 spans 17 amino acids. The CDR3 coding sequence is TGCGCCAGCAGCTTGGACGGGGGGGCAGGGTCCACAGATACGCAGTATTTT. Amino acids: CASSLDGGAGSTDTQYF.

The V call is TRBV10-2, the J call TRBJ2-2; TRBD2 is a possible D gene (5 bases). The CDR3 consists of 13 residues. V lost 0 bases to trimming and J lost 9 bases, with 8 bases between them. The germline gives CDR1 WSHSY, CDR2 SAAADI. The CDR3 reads CASSESGVRELFF. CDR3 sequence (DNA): TGCGCCAGCAGTGAGTCCGGGGTTAGGGAGCTGTTTTTT.

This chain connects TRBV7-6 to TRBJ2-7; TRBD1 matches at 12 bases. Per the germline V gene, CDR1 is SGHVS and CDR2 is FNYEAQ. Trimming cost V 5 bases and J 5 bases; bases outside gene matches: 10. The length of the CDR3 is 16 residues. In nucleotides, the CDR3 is TGTGCCAGCAGCCTAGGACCGGGACAGGGGGCCGACGAGCAGTACGTC. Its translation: CASSLGPGQGADEQYV.

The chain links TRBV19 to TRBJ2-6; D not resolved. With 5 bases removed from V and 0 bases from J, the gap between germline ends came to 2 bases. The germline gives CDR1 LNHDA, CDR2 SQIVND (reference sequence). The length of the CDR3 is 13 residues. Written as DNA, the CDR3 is TGTGCCAGTAGTTACTCTGGGGCCAACGTCCTGACTTTC. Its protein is CASSYSGANVLTF.

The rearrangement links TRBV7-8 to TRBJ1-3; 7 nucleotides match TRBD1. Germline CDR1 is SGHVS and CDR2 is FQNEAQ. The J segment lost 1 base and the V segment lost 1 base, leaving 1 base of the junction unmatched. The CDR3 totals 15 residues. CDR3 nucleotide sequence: TGTGCCAGCAGCTTAGAACAGGGGTCTGGAAACACCATATATTTT. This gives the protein CASSLEQGSGNTIYF.

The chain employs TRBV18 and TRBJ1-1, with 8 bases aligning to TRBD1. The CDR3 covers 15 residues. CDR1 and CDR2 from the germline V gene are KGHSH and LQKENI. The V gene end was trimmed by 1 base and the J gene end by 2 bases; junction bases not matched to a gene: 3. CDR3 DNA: TGTGCCAGCTCACCACTGGACAGGGTCAACACTGAAGCTTTCTTT. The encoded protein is CASSPLDRVNTEAFF.

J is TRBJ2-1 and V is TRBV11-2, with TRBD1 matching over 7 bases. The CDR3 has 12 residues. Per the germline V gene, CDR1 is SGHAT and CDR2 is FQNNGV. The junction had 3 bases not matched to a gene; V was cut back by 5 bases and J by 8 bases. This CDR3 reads CASSTDRDEQFF. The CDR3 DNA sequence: TGTGCCAGCAGCACCGACAGGGATGAGCAGTTCTTC.

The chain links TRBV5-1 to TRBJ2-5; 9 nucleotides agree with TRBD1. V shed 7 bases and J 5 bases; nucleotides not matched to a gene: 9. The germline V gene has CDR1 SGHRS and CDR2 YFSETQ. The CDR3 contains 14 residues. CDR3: CASAGTGGSETQYF. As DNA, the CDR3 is TGCGCCAGCGCCGGAACAGGGGGCTCGGAGACCCAGTACTTC.

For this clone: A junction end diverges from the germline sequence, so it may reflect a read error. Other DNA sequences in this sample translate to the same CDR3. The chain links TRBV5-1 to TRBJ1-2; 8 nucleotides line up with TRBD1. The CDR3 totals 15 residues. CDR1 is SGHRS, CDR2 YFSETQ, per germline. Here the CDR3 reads CASSPSGQGEGGYTF. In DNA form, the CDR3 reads TGCGCCAGCAGCCCATCCGGACAGGGTGAAGGCGGCTACACCTTT.

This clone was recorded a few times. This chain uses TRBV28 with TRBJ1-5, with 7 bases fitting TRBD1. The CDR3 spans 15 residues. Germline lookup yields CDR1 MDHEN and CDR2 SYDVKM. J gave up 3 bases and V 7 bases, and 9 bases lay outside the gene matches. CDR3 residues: CASNPPTGHNQPQHF. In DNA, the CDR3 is TGTGCCAGCAACCCTCCGACAGGGCACAATCAGCCCCAGCATTTT.

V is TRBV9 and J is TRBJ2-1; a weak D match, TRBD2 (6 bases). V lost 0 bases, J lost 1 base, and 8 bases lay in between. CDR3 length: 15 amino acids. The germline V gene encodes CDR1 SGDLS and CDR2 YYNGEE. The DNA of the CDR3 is TGTGCCAGCAGCGTAGACGGGGGTTCCTACAATGAGCAGTTCTTC. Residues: CASSVDGGSYNEQFF. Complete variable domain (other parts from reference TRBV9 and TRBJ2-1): DSGVTQTPKHLITATGQRVTLRCSPRSGDLSVYWYQQSLDQGLQFLIQYYNGEERAKGNILERFSAQQFPDLHSELNLSSLELGDSALYFCASSVDGGSYNEQFFGPGTRLTVL.

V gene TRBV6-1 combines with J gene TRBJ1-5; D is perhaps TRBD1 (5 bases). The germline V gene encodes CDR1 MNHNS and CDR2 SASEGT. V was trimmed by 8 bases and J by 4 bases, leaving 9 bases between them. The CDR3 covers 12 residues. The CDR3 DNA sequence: TGTGCCAGCCGGGACTTTAATCAGCCCCAGCATTTT. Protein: CASRDFNQPQHF.

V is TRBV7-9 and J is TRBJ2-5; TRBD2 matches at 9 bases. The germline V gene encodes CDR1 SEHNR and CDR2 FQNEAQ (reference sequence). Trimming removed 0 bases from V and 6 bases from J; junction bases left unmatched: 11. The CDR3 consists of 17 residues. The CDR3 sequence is CASSLAAGGPRLKTQYF. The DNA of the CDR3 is TGTGCCAGCAGCTTAGCGGCGGGGGGGCCGAGATTGAAGACCCAGTACTTC.